The 14 T cell receptor beta chains below all came from one sample that was sequenced in a study of blood T cell repertoires in COVID-19. Measured with immunoSEQ multiplex PCR; TCRdb has only the in-frame clones, and not every one. In the table there are fewer than 85,000 clones, around 87% of which are singletons. The specimen was peripheral blood. Receptors were obtained from a man aged 50 to 59 with active COVID-19.

This chain connects TRBV28 to TRBJ1-2; tentative D call: TRBD1 (6 bases). Trimming cost V 6 bases and J 6 bases, with 17 bases left between them. Germline lookup yields CDR1 MDHEN and CDR2 SYDVKM. The CDR3 sequence is 14 residues long. The CDR3 DNA reads as TGTGCCAGCAGACCCGTGAGGGGGACGGATGGCTACACCTTC. Its protein is CASRPVRGTDGYTF.

The V and J genes are TRBV6-2 or TRBV6-3 and TRBJ2-3; D perhaps matches TRBD2 (6 bases). V lost 5 bases and J lost 2, with 11 bases in between. Germline V lookup: CDR1 MNHEY, CDR2 SVGEGT. The CDR3 runs 14 residues. CDR3 in amino acids: CASSAGTYTDTQYF. Here the CDR3 DNA reads TGTGCCAGCAGTGCAGGGACTTACACAGATACGCAGTATTTT.

This clone was seen more than once but under ten times. J is TRBJ1-3 and V is TRBV5-5; 7 nucleotides match TRBD1. Germline CDR1 is SGHKS and CDR2 is YYEKEE (reference sequence). CDR3 size: 16 residues. V was pared by 1 base and J by 3 bases, with 7 bases of the junction left unmatched. CDR3 sequence: CASSLSRTGIGNTIYF. CDR3 nucleotide sequence: TGTGCCAGCAGCTTGTCCCGGACAGGCATTGGAAACACCATATATTTT.

The chain has TRBV5-1 and TRBJ2-3, with 9 bases matching TRBD2. The CDR3 contains 16 residues. Germline V gene sequence: CDR1 SGHRS, CDR2 YFSETQ. J was trimmed by 4 bases and V by 0 bases; bases with no gene match: 6. CDR3 DNA sequence: TGCGCCAGCAGCTTGGTCCTAGCGGGAAGTGCAGATACGCAGTATTTT. Its translation: CASSLVLAGSADTQYF.

The chain recombines TRBV7-8 with TRBJ2-5; 11 nucleotides line up with TRBD1. The CDR3 is 15 amino acids. V was pared by 4 bases and J by 4 bases, with 5 bases of the junction left unmatched. Germline V CDR1 and CDR2: SGHVS, FQNEAQ. The CDR3 protein is CASSSWTGGGETQYF. The CDR3 nucleotides read TGTGCCAGCAGCTCTTGGACAGGGGGCGGAGAGACCCAGTACTTC. The full variable domain, its missing parts supplied by reference TRBV7-8 and TRBJ2-5, is GAGVSQSPRYKVAKRGQDVALRCDPISGHVSLFWYQQALGQGPEFLTYFQNEAQLDKSGLPSDRFFAERPEGSVSTLKIQRTQQEDSAVYLCASSSWTGGGETQYFGPGTRLLVL.

As for this clone: The germline gene is not matched at one end of the junction; a read error may be the cause. CDR3 in DNA: TGTGCCAGCAGTTTAGGGGGGGAGCAGAACTTC. Amino acids: CASSLGGEQNF. The J gene is TRBJ2-7, the V gene TRBV12-3 or TRBV12-4; TRBD2 is a possible D gene (6 bases). The CDR3 contains 11 residues.

The chain couples TRBV10-3 to TRBJ1-1, with D possibly matching TRBD1 (5 bases). Germline V CDR1 and CDR2: ENHRY, SYGVKD. CDR3 size: 14 residues. Trimming cost V 6 bases and J 0 bases, with 11 bases left between them. The CDR3 sequence: CAISQGKMNTEAFF. The CDR3 DNA is TGTGCCATCAGCCAGGGTAAGATGAACACTGAAGCTTTCTTT.

A note on this clone: An end of the junction does not agree with germline; a read error may underlie this. This chain connects TRBV7-7 to TRBJ2-5, with 8 bases matching TRBD2. The CDR3 covers 17 residues. The V gene's germline CDR1 is SSHAT and CDR2 FNYEAQ (reference sequence). CDR3 in amino acids: CASSSRGGAGVGETQYF. The DNA of the CDR3 is TGTGCTAGCAGCTCCCGGGGGGGCGCGGGGGTCGGGGAGACCCAGTACTTC.

The chain joins TRBV5-1 to TRBJ1-6; no clear D. Trimming stripped 5 bases from V and 9 bases from J, with 15 bases between. Germline-derived CDR1 and CDR2 are SGHRS and YFSETQ. CDR3 length: 14 residues. CDR3 region: CASSPDKVGSPLHF. CDR3 in DNA: TGCGCCAGCAGTCCCGACAAGGTTGGTTCACCCCTCCACTTT.

The chain recombines TRBV15 with TRBJ1-1; D not certain. CDR3 size: 13 residues. Trimming took 5 bases from V and 0 from J, leaving 7 bases between them. The germline V gene has CDR1 LNHNV and CDR2 YYDKDF (reference sequence). The CDR3 loop reads CATSHSLNTEAFF. CDR3 bases: TGTGCCACCAGCCACAGCCTGAACACTGAAGCTTTCTTT.

The rearrangement uses TRBV11-2 and TRBJ2-1, with 10 bases that match TRBD2. CDR3 size: 16 residues. Germline V gene lookup returns CDR1 SGHAT and CDR2 FQNNGV. V dropped 5 bases and J dropped 8; count of bases not matched to a gene: 12. This CDR3 reads CASSKRAGGPIHEQFF. As DNA, the CDR3 is TGTGCCAGCAGCAAAAGAGCGGGAGGGCCTATCCATGAGCAGTTCTTC. Full variable domain (rest looked up from reference TRBV11-2 and TRBJ2-1): EAGVAQSPRYKIIEKRQSVAFWCNPISGHATLYWYQQILGQGPKLLIQFQNNGVVDDSQLPKDRFSAERLKGVDSTLKIQPAKLEDSAVYLCASSKRAGGPIHEQFFGPGTRLTVL.

The chain combines TRBV4-1 with TRBJ2-1; TRBD2 matches 15 bases. V gave up 3 bases and J gave up 7 bases; unmatched junction bases: 1. The CDR3 is made up of 15 amino acids. Germline CDR1 and CDR2: MGHRA and YSYEKL. The CDR3 nucleotides read TGCGCCAGCAGCCATGGGACTAGCGGGAGGAATGAGCAGTTCTTC. This translates into CASSHGTSGRNEQFF.

The chain has TRBV7-9 and TRBJ2-2, with TRBD2 identical over 9 bases. CDR1 SEHNR and CDR2 FQNEAQ come from the germline V gene (reference sequence). The CDR3 loop spans 16 amino acids. V gave up 8 bases and J gave up 1 base; unmatched junction bases: 8. The CDR3, as DNA: TGTGCCAGCGTTGGTAGCGGGAGTTTGAACACCGGGGAGCTGTTTTTT. Translation: CASVGSGSLNTGELFF.

The V call is TRBV5-1, the J call TRBJ1-2; TRBD1 is a possible D gene (6 bases). CDR3 length: 12 residues. The V gene's germline CDR1 is SGHRS and CDR2 YFSETQ. Deletions cut 0 bases from V and 13 bases from J, with 13 bases between. The DNA for the CDR3 is TGCGCCAGCAGCTTGGGGACCGCGGGGGCCACCTTC. This codes for CASSLGTAGATF.